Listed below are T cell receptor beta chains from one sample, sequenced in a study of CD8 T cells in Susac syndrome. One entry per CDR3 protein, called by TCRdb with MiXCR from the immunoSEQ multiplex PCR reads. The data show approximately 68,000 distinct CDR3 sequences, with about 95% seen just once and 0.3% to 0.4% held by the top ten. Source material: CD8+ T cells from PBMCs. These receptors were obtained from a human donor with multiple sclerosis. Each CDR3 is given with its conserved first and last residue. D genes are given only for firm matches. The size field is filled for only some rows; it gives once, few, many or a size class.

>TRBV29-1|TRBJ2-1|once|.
TGCAGCGTTGAGGCCCTGAACAATGAGCAGTTCTTC
CSVEALNNEQFF
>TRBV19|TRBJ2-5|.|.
TGTGCCAGTAGTATCAACGAGGGTTCCGAGACCCAGTACTTC
CASSINEGSETQYF
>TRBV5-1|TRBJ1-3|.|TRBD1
TGCGCCAGCAGCCCGGGACAGGGATTGTTGGCTGGAAACACCATATATTTT
CASSPGQGLLAGNTIYF
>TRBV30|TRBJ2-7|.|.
TGTGCCTGGAGGCTGACGGGACATAACTACGAGCAGTACTTC
CAWRLTGHNYEQYF
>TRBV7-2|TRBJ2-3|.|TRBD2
TGTGCCAGCAGCGAGACTAGCGGGAGGGGAGATACGCAGTATTTT
CASSETSGRGDTQYF
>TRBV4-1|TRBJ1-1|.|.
TGCGCCAGCAGCCAACAGGACCTCACTGAAGCTTTCTTT
CASSQQDLTEAFF
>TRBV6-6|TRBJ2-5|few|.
TGTGCCAGCAGTTACTCGAGAGGGGCGTTGGAGACCCAGTACTTC
CASSYSRGALETQYF
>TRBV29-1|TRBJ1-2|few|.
TGCAGCGTTTTGGATGGCTATGGCTACACCTTC
CSVLDGYGYTF
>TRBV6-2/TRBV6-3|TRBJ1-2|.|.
TGTGCCAGCAGTAGGGACCTCTATGGCTACACCTTC
CASSRDLYGYTF
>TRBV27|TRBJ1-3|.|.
TGTGCCAGCGCAGGTCCCTCTGGAAACACCATATATTTT
CASAGPSGNTIYF
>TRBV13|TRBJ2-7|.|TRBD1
TGTGCCAGCAGCTCGGGGACAGCGACCTACGAGCAGTACTTC
CASSSGTATYEQYF
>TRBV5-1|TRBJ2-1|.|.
TGCGCCAGCAGCTTGGCGGAGGGGAGCCCCCACAATGAGCAGTTCTTC
CASSLAEGSPHNEQFF
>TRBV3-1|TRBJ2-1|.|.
TGTGCCAGCAGCCATTCATACTCCAGACTGCCCAGCCACTGGTTCTTC
CASSHSYSRLPSHWFF
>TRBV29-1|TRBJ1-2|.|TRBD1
TGCAGCGTCTCGTCGGCAGGGGGGTATGGCTACACCTTC
CSVSSAGGYGYTF
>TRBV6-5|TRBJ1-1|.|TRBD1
TGTGCCAGCAGTCATGGACAGGGGGCTTTCTTT
CASSHGQGAFF
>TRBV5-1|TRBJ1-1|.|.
TGCGCCAGCAGCTGGGGGGCCGAGAACACTGAAGCTTTCTTT
CASSWGAENTEAFF
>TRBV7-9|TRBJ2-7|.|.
TGTGCCAGCAGCTTCGGGACGCGGGGCCCCCACGAGCAGTACTTC
CASSFGTRGPHEQYF
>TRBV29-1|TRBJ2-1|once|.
TGCAGCGTTGTAGTCGGCAGGGGTATCGACAATGAGCAGTTCTTC
CSVVVGRGIDNEQFF
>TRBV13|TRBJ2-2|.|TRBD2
TGTGCCAGCAGCTCTGATAGCGGGAGGGCAGGAAGCGGGGAGCTGTTTTTT
CASSSDSGRAGSGELFF
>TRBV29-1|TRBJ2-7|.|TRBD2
TGCAGCGTTTGGACTAGCGGGGGCCGGCGGCTCGAGCAGTACTTC
CSVWTSGGRRLEQYF
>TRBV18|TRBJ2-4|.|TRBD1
TGTGCCAGCTCACCGGACAGGGCTGCGGACAAAAACATTCAGTACTTC
CASSPDRAADKNIQYF
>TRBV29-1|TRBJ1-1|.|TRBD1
TGCAGCACCGAATTATTGGGACAGAGGGATACTGAAGCTTTCTTT
CSTELLGQRDTEAFF
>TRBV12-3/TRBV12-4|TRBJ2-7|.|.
TGTGCCAGCAGTTCGGGACCGCCCTCGAAATACGAGCAGTACTTC
CASSSGPPSKYEQYF
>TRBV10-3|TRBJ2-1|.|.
TGTGCCATCAGTGAGGGGCCAGCGGCCTCCTACAATGAGCAGTTCTTC
CAISEGPAASYNEQFF
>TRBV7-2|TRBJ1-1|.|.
TGTGCCAGCAGCTTATATCCGGACCGGAACACTGAAGCTTTCTTT
CASSLYPDRNTEAFF
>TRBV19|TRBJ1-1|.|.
TGTGCCAGTAGTATAGCACAGGGACCAACTGAAGCTTTCTTT
CASSIAQGPTEAFF
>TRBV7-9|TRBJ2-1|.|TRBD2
TGTGCCAGCAGCTCTCTAACGGGGACTAGCGGCCCCAATGAGCAGTTCTTC
CASSSLTGTSGPNEQFF
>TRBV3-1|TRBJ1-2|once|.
TGTGCCAGCAGTCCTGCGGGGAGGAGAGGCTACACCTTC
CASSPAGRRGYTF
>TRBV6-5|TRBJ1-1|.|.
TGTGCCAGCAGTTACTCGGCCCCGAACACTGAAGCTTTCTTT
CASSYSAPNTEAFF
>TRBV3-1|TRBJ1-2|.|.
TGTGCCAGCAGCCAGGCAGGGAACTATGGCTACACCTTC
CASSQAGNYGYTF
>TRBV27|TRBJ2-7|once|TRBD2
TGTGCCAGCAGCCACCAGCGGGGGTACGAGCAGTACTTC
CASSHQRGYEQYF
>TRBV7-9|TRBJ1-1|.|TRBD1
TGTGCCAGCAGCAAGGACAGGGAGCTGAACACTGAAGCTTTCTTT
CASSKDRELNTEAFF
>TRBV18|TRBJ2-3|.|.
TGTGCCAGCTCACCACCTGAGGGGCCGGACCTCACAGATACGCAGTATTTT
CASSPPEGPDLTDTQYF
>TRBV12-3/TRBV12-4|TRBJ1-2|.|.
TGTGCCAGCAGTTCCCGGGCAGGGAGGGTTTATGGCTACACCTTC
CASSSRAGRVYGYTF
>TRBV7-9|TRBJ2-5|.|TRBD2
TGTGCCAGCAGCTTAGCTGAGCGGGGGACATTCCAAGAGACCCAGTACTTC
CASSLAERGTFQETQYF
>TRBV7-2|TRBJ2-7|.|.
TGTGCCAGCAGCTTAGATGTCGTGGGGGCGGGGGAGCAGTACTTC
CASSLDVVGAGEQYF
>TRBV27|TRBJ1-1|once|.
TGTGCCAGCAGTAGCCCAGCGGGGACTGAAGCTTTCTTT
CASSSPAGTEAFF
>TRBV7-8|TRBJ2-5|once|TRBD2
TGTGCCAGCAGCCACGCGGGGGCCAGCGGGGGCCTCCAAGAGACCCAGTACTTC
CASSHAGASGGLQETQYF
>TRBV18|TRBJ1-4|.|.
TGTGCCAGCTCACCCTCAGGGGAATTTGAAAAACTGTTTTTT
CASSPSGEFEKLFF
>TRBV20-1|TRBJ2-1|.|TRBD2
TGCAGTGCTAGAGAGTTCCCGGCGGGAGCATACAATGAGCAGTTCTTC
CSAREFPAGAYNEQFF
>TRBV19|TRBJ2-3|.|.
TGTGCCAGTAGTATGGAGGCGGGACGGAGGGGAGATACGCAGTATTTT
CASSMEAGRRGDTQYF
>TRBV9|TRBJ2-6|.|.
TGTGCCAGCAGCGCCAACCCCACTGGGGCCAACGTCCTGACTTTC
CASSANPTGANVLTF
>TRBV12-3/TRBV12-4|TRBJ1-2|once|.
TGTGCCAGCAGTTCAGAGGTAAAGCGTGGCTACACCTTC
CASSSEVKRGYTF
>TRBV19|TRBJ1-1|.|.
TGTGCCAGTAGTACGATCACAACTGAAGCTTTCTTT
CASSTITTEAFF
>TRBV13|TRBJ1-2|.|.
TGTGCCAGCAGCTTCGGGAGGGGCTACACCTTC
CASSFGRGYTF
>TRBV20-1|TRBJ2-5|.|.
TGCAGTGCTGACGAGGGGCAAGAGACCCAGTACTTC
CSADEGQETQYF
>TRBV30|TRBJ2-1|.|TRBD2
TGTGCCGGGGGGGAGCCCTACAATGAGCAGTTCTTC
CAGGEPYNEQFF
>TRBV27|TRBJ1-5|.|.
TGTGCCAGCAGTGGACAGTTTAGCAATCAGCCCCAGCATTTT
CASSGQFSNQPQHF
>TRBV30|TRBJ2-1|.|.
TGTGCCTTGGACAGTCCGAACTACAATGAGCAGTTCTTC
CALDSPNYNEQFF
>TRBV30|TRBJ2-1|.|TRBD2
TGTGCCTGGAGTGTAACCAGCGGGGGAGAGCAGTTCTTC
CAWSVTSGGEQFF
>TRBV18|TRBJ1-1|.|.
TGTGCCAGCTCACGGAGTCATTCGAGTGAAGCTTTCTTT
CASSRSHSSEAFF
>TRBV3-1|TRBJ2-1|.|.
TGTGCCAGCAGCCATCTTAGAGGGGTCCTCGAGGGCAATGAGCAGTTCTTC
CASSHLRGVLEGNEQFF
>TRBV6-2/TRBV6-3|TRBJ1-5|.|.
TGTGCCAGCAGTTTCATACAGGGAAGCAATCAGCCCCAGCATTTT
CASSFIQGSNQPQHF
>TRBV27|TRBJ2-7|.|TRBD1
TGTGCCAGCAGCGTCCGGGACAGTCAGACCTACGAGCAGTACTTC
CASSVRDSQTYEQYF
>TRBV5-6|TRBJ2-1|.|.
TGTGCCAGCAGCTTCCGTGACAATGAGCAGTTCTTC
CASSFRDNEQFF
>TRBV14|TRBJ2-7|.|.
TGTGCCAGCAGCCATAGGGGATACGAGCAGTACTTC
CASSHRGYEQYF